A single sample is the source of the 7 T cell receptor beta chains below, sequenced in a study of blood T cell repertoires in COVID-19. Sequencing used immunoSEQ multiplex PCR; TCRdb keeps in-frame clones, though not all of them. The sample holds about 210,000 clones; about 83% are singletons and the top ten take more than 3%. Sequenced input: PBMCs or T cells enriched from blood (not recorded which). These TCRs come from a woman aged 25 to 39 who had been exposed to COVID-19.

This chain uses TRBV27 with TRBJ1-2; the match to TRBD1 covers 10 bases. V lost 0 bases and J lost 6; bases outside the gene matches: 10. CDR1 is MNHEY, CDR2 SMNVEV, per germline (reference sequence). The length of the CDR3 is 17 residues. The DNA of the CDR3 is TGTGCCAGCAGTTTATCGGTCATTCCGGGACAGGGGCATGGCTACACCTTC. Its translation is CASSLSVIPGQGHGYTF.

The chain is built from TRBV29-1 and TRBJ1-1; D unresolved. Germline V gives CDR1 SQVTM, CDR2 ANQGSEA. This CDR3 contains 12 residues. Trimming left V 4 bases short and J 6 bases short, with 12 bases between. CDR3: CSVVTPGAEAFF. CDR3 DNA sequence: TGCAGCGTTGTTACCCCAGGCGCTGAAGCTTTCTTT.

This clone was seen more than once but under ten times. This rearrangement joins TRBV3-1 (or the pseudogene TRBV3-2) to TRBJ2-7, with TRBD2 identical over 10 bases. With V trimmed by 0 bases and J by 3 bases, 2 bases remained unmatched. This CDR3 has 15 residues. From germline, CDR1 is LGHDT and CDR2 YNNKEL (reference sequence). CDR3 amino acids: CASSQDSSGGYEQYF. The CDR3 nucleotides read TGTGCCAGCAGCCAAGATTCTAGCGGGGGCTACGAGCAGTACTTC.

This rearrangement joins TRBV29-1 to TRBJ1-4; D not certain. The V end lost 4 bases, the J end lost 6 bases, and 15 bases lay between the germline ends. The CDR3 is 14 residues long. Germline V gene sequence: CDR1 SQVTM, CDR2 ANQGSEA. Here the CDR3 DNA reads TGCAGCGTTGCCTCAAACCGGCGGGATGAAAAACTGTTTTTT. Amino acid sequence: CSVASNRRDEKLFF.

J is TRBJ2-2 and V is TRBV6-2 or TRBV6-3, with TRBD1 identical over 7 bases. Germline V gene data show CDR1 as MNHEY and CDR2 as SVGEGT. V lost 5 bases and J lost 4; bases outside the gene matches: 4. The CDR3 consists of 14 residues. The CDR3 DNA reads TGTGCCAGCAGTAGGACAGGACTCACCGGGGAGCTGTTTTTT. Translating gives CASSRTGLTGELFF.

The DNA of the CDR3 is TGCGCCAGCAGTCCTCGGGACACGGCTTACGAGCAGTACTTC. Translated: CASSPRDTAYEQYF. The chain carries TRBV23-1 and TRBJ2-7; TRBD1 might be the D (6 bases). TRBV23-1 is an ORF, and what it does is uncertain. Trimming pared 4 bases from V and 4 bases from J, leaving 14 bases between. This CDR3 spans 14 amino acids.

The chain uses TRBV9 and TRBJ2-5; 9 bases line up with TRBD2. Germline V lookup: CDR1 SGDLS, CDR2 YYNGEE. V was pared by 0 bases and J by 1 base, with 4 bases of the junction left unmatched. This CDR3 is built from 16 residues. The CDR3 loop is CASSVGNSGGQETQYF. Written as DNA, the CDR3 is TGTGCCAGCAGCGTAGGAAATAGCGGGGGCCAAGAGACCCAGTACTTC.